Detailed here is one T cell receptor beta chain. This clonotype came up a few times. No antigen is known for it. Per-base qualities were not stored, and no clone one base away is much larger. This sample is part of a study of blood T cells in healthy people across ages (dated by TCRdb to between 2015 and 2017). Some background on the complete study: In model experiments, template switching captured about one uniquely barcoded TCR beta cDNA molecule for every two T cells. The donors were divided into four age groups: young (average approximately 17 years), middle-aged (around 41), aged (around 67) and long-lived (about 90). Two additional independent replicas of 1 million unique cDNA reads from the same blood draw were analyzed for two donors (one aged 18 to 30 and one aged 80 or older). Using deep sequencing normalized with unique cDNA molecular identifiers, the study measured how TCR beta repertoire diversity changes with age. To avoid experimental bias, donors of different ages were distributed randomly across sequencing lanes. General conclusions and limits of the study: The CMV infection status of donors was not known, potentially confounding age-related changes in expanded clonotypes. Compared with the aged group, the long-lived group had more naive CD4+ T cells, fewer expanded clones and increased TCR diversity, a pattern suggesting age selection. Since profiling was done on bulk unsorted PBMCs, naive and antigen-experienced compartments could not be conclusively compared. As age increased, observed TCR beta diversity per million T cells dropped in a roughly linear way, and a significant reduction was already evident by age about 40. Estimates of total diversity based on one million sequenced T cells were considered lower bounds and underestimates. Observed TCR beta diversity correlated strongly with the percentage of naive T cells measured by flow cytometry.

Libraries were constructed by 5' RACE. The run used an Illumina HiSeq 2500. The second PCR ran for about 6 to 12 cycles and used a J-beta primer mix along with a sample-barcoded 5' primer. A unique molecular identifier was introduced onto each TCR beta cDNA molecule by a template-switch 5' adaptor carrying 12 random nucleotides. At least 2.5 million CDR3-containing paired-end reads were obtained from each sample. All of the RNA was converted into first-strand cDNA using the Mint cDNA synthesis kit, with a TRBC-specific oligonucleotide serving as the primer. Following uracil-DNA glycosylase treatment, a first 18-cycle PCR with universal primers M1SS and BC2_uni_R was performed on all cDNA. The paper's processing steps were these. For normalization, 1 million high-quality reads, each with a distinct molecular identifier, were randomly selected from each sample. Instead of being binned into consensus sequences, reads with shared molecular identifiers were discarded. CDR3 identification, clonotype clustering and error correction used MiTCR with a Q25 quality threshold and the strictest error-elimination algorithm. A nonparametric unseen species model using Euler transformation provided a lower-bound estimate of total TCR beta diversity. The public reads were reprocessed in TCRdb via fastp at Q25 and MiXCR, keeping in-frame beta chains. Entries are consolidated by CDR3 protein sequence, retaining the most common genes and DNA. TCRdb's processing, not the study's, gives the V and J calls here. The sample table shows about a million distinct CDR3 sequences, and 51% are seen once. The ten largest clones capture roughly a fifth of the sample.

Taken from the germline V gene, the CDR1 and CDR2 loops are SGHRS and YFSETQ. The cysteine opens and the phenylalanine closes a CDR3 of 13 amino acids. Just CDR3 DNA is preserved here, 39 bases in frame from base 1. Cut back by 3 bases and 3 bases, the V and J ends lie 10 bases apart. The donors were 40 or so Caucasian individuals from Russia, aged roughly 6 to 100 years, who were systemically healthy. Roughly 10 milliliters of peripheral blood were collected from each donor into EDTA-treated Vacutainer tubes. Ficoll-Paque density-gradient centrifugation was used to isolate PBMCs, with at least 6 million per sample. Trizol reagent was used to extract total RNA from the PBMCs, yielding at least 5.5 micrograms per sample. For every donor, an aliquot of PBMCs went through flow cytometry to measure the percentages of naive CD45RAhigh/CD27high T cells.

This chain joins TRBV5-1 to TRBJ2-7, with a weak D call of TRBD1 (5 bases match). Sequencing was carried out using blood. This TCR was recovered from a woman aged 60-70 years in good health. Here the CDR3 is given as CASSSRTLYEQYF. The nucleotide sequence is given as TGCGCCAGCAGCTCGAGGACACTCTACGAGCAGTACTTC.